This T cell receptor beta chain was sequenced during a study of vaccination and CD4 T cells after COVID-19. The overall study: Median time from second vaccine dose to sampling was approximately 69 days (14 to 241). Study-wide results and limits: SARS-CoV-2-reactive clonotype medians increased from roughly 19 to 38, not significantly.

There are a few counts of this clonotype. Its antigen is currently unknown. An Oncomine TCR Beta short-read assay was used to sequence the DNA from cultured CD4+ T cells. TCRdb recomputed calls from the PCR reads with MiXCR, one row per CDR3 protein. The sample has around 4,200 distinct CDR3 sequences, roughly 36% seen once. Specified treatment: approximately nine-day PBMC culture with coronavirus spike peptide pools or control peptides (ViraFEST assay). CD4+ T cells that came from the unexposed donor were collected before the COVID-19 pandemic (2011-2018). Before TCRs were sequenced, ViraFEST expanded antigen-specific T cells with peptide pools. Researchers reported culturing around 2 million PBMCs per well with approximately 10 IU/ml IL-2 and approximately 9.4 ug/ml peptide pools. CDR1 is MNHEY, CDR2 SVGAGI, per germline. The CDR3 sequence is 16 residues long. Germline trimming cut 0 bases from V and 5 bases from J; bases unmatched to any gene: 3.

The TCR sequence derives from a human donor in good health. Material: CD4+ T cells from blood, cultured in vitro. The chain combines TRBV6-5 with TRBJ2-2, with 10 bases lining up with TRBD1. The CDR3 loop is CASSYSTGGWTGELFF. CDR3 nucleotide sequence: TGTGCCAGCAGTTACTCGACAGGGGGCTGGACCGGGGAGCTGTTTTTT.